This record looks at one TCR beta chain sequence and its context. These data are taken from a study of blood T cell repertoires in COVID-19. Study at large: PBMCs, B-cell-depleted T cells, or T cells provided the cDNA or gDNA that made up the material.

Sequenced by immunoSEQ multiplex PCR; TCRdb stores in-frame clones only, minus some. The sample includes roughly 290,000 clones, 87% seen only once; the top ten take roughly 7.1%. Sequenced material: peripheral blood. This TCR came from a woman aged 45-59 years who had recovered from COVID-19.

Written as DNA, the CDR3 is TGCGCCAGCAGTTATTCAACTCCCTACGAGCAGTACTTC. The encoded protein is CASSYSTPYEQYF. The rearrangement links TRBV5-1 to TRBJ2-7; no firm D call. The V and J ends lost 5 bases and 2 bases respectively, with 11 bases between them. This CDR3 has 13 residues. Germline-derived CDR1 and CDR2 are SGHRS and YFSETQ.